Each of the 5 T cell receptor beta chains below was sequenced from the same sample in a study of T-cell memory formation after mild COVID-19. Each CDR3 protein gets one entry after TCRdb re-called the 5' RACE reads with MiXCR. The table has some 300,000 distinct CDR3 sequences, 20% to 25% seen once; the top ten hold about 21%. The sequenced sample was PBMCs or a T cell subset sorted from them (not recorded which). The receptors originated from a man between 18 and 35 years old who had mild COVID-19 (a few samples of this study predate the infection). Cell type and time point are not known.

The chain links TRBV12-3 or TRBV12-4 to TRBJ2-7; TRBD1 matches 7 bases. This CDR3 contains 15 residues. Trimming at V came to 5 bases and at J to 3 bases, leaving 10 bases not matched to a gene. The CDR3 here is CASSNTYDRDYEQYF. DNA of the CDR3: TGTGCCAGCAGTAACACCTACGACAGGGACTACGAGCAGTACTTC.

The V and J genes are TRBV30 and TRBJ1-5, with D tentatively TRBD1 (5 bases). Trimming stripped 6 bases from V and 6 bases from J, with 21 bases between. This CDR3 has 15 amino acids. Germline CDR1 reads GTSNPN; CDR2 reads SVGIG (reference sequence). The CDR3 DNA follows: TGTGCCTGCTCCTCAGGGACGCCGGGCGGTCAGCCCCAGCATTTT. Translation: CACSSGTPGGQPQHF.

This clonotype was counted only a few times. The chain employs TRBV5-1 and TRBJ1-6; 8 nucleotides align to TRBD1. V was pared by 5 bases and J by 9 bases, with 7 bases of the junction left unmatched. CDR3 length equals 14 residues. Germline V gives CDR1 SGHRS, CDR2 YFSETQ. The CDR3 spells CASSSDRASSPLHF. CDR3 bases: TGCGCCAGCAGTTCGGACAGGGCGTCTTCACCCCTCCACTTT.

In its sample, this clonotype was seen a few times. V gene TRBV7-2 combines with J gene TRBJ1-3; tentative D call: TRBD1 (6 bases). CDR1 and CDR2 from the germline V gene are SGHTA and FQGNSA. The germline V and J ends were trimmed by 5 bases and 1 base, with 21 bases remaining between them. This CDR3 comprises 18 residues. The CDR3 DNA is TGTGCCAGCAGCCCCCCCGTAAGGGGGTTGAATTCTGGAAACACCATATATTTT. Amino acid sequence: CASSPPVRGLNSGNTIYF.

This chain uses TRBV10-3 with TRBJ2-3, with 8 positions matching TRBD1. The CDR3 loop spans 15 amino acids. V trimming: 4 bases; J trimming: 5 bases; junction bases outside the gene matches: 8. CDR1 ENHRY and CDR2 SYGVKD come from the germline V gene. CDR3 loop: CAISGDRGDKDTQYF. The CDR3 region has the DNA TGTGCCATCAGTGGTGACAGGGGTGATAAAGATACGCAGTATTTT.